Described below is a single T cell receptor (beta chain) sequence and its context. Its antigen remains unknown. This specimen comes from a study of cytomegalovirus exposure and HLA in healthy donors. There are 14 residues in the CDR3. Per the germline V gene, CDR1 is SGHTA and CDR2 is FQGNSA. V lost 5 bases to trimming and J lost 8 bases, with 18 bases between them. Study conclusions and caveats: A later analysis linked 15,000 to 20,000 TCR beta sequences to HLA alleles at 0.05 false discovery rate.

It was with 60 Vbeta and 13 Jbeta primers that the PCR ran. Measured with immunoSEQ multiplex PCR; TCRdb has only the in-frame clones, and not every one. The table includes about 100,000 clones, roughly 80% detected once. Sequenced sample: PBMCs. This TCR was sampled from a woman aged 55-70 years in good health and CMV-seronegative. The chain is built from TRBV7-2 and TRBJ1-2; tentative D call: TRBD1 (5 bases). The CDR3 protein is CASSREREGQGYTF. Here the CDR3 DNA reads TGTGCCAGCAGCCGAGAGAGGGAGGGGCAAGGCTACACCTTC.